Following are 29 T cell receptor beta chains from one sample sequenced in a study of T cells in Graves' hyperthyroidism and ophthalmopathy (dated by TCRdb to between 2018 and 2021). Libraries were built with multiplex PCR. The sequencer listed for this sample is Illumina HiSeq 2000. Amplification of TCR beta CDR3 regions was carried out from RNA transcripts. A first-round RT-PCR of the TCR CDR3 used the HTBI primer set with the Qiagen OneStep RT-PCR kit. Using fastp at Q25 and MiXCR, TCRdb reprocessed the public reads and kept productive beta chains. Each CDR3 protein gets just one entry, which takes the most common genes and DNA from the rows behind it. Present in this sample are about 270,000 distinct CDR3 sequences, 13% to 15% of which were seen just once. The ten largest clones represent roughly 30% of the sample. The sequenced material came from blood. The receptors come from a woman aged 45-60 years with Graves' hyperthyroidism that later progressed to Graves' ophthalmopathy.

The CDR3 DNA reads TGCAGTGCTACGCCCATGGGACAGCCCGATCAGCCCCAGCATTTT. Translating it yields CSATPMGQPDQPQHF. The chain employs TRBV20-1 and TRBJ1-5, with TRBD1 matching over 7 bases. V lost 4 bases, J lost 5 bases, and 11 bases stayed unmatched. This CDR3 is 15 amino acids long. Germline V gene sequence: CDR1 DFQATT, CDR2 SNEGSKA (reference sequence).

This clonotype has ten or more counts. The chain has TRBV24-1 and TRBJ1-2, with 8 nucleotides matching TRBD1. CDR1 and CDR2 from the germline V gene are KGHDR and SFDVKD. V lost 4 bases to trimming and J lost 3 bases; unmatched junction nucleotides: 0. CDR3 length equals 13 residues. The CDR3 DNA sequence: TGTGCCACCAGTGAGGGACAGGACTATGGCTACACCTTC. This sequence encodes CATSEGQDYGYTF.

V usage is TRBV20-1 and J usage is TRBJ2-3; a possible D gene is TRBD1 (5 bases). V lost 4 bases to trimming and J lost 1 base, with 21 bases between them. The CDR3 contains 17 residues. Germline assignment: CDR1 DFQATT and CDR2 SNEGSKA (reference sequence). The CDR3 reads CSAKYGHDVSGTDTQYF. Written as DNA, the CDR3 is TGCAGTGCTAAGTACGGACATGACGTTTCGGGCACAGATACGCAGTATTTT.

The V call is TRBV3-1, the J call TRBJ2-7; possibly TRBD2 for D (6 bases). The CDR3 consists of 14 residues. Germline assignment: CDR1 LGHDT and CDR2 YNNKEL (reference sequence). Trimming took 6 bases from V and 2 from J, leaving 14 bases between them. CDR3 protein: CASRPGTGTYEQYF. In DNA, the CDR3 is TGTGCCAGCAGACCGGGGACTGGTACCTACGAGCAGTACTTC.

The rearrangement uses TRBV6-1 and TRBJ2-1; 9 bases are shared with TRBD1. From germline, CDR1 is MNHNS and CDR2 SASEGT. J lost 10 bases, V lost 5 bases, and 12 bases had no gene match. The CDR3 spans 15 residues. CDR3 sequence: CASSIGTGTWEEQFF. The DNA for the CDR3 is TGTGCCAGCAGTATCGGGACAGGGACGTGGGAAGAGCAGTTCTTC.

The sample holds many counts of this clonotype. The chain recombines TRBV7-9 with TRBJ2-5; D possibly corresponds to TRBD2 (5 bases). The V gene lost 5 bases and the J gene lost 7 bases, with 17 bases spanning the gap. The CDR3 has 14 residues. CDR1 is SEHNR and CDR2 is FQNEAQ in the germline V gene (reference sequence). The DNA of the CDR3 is TGTGCCAGCAGCCCGCTGATCGCGGCGGGGACCCAGTACTTC. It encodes CASSPLIAAGTQYF.

The CDR3, as DNA: TGTGCCAGTAGTAAACTCCGGGACGGTAATGAAAAACTGTTTTTT. Its translation is CASSKLRDGNEKLFF. The rearrangement uses TRBV19 and TRBJ1-4; D may be TRBD1 (5 bases). V was shortened by 4 bases and J by 4 bases, with 13 bases between the two germline ends. The CDR3 contains 15 residues. Germline values: CDR1 LNHDA, CDR2 SQIVND (reference sequence).

This CDR3 reads CASSPGPRRDYGYTF. CDR3 DNA sequence: TGTGCCAGCAGTCCCGGACCGAGACGAGACTATGGCTACACCTTC. The chain employs TRBV12-3 or TRBV12-4 and TRBJ1-2; D is ambiguous. This CDR3 region has 15 residues. With 5 bases removed from V and 3 bases from J, the gap between germline ends came to 16 bases.

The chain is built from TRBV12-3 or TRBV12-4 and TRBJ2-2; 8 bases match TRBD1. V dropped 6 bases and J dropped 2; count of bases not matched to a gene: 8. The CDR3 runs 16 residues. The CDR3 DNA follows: TGTGCCAGCAGCGGTCGTCAGGGGGCAAACACCGGGGAGCTGTTTTTT. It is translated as CASSGRQGANTGELFF.

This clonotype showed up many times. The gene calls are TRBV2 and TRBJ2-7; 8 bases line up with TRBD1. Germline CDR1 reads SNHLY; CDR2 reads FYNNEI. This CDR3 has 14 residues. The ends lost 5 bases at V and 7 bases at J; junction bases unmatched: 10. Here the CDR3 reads CASSIPPTGGEQYF. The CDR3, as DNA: TGTGCCAGCAGTATTCCACCCACAGGGGGGGAGCAGTACTTC.

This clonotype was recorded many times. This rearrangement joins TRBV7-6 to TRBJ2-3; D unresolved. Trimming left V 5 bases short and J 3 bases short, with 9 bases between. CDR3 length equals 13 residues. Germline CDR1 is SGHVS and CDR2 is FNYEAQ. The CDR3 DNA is TGTGCCAGCAGCCCTAGACTTACAGATACGCAGTATTTT. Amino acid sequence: CASSPRLTDTQYF.

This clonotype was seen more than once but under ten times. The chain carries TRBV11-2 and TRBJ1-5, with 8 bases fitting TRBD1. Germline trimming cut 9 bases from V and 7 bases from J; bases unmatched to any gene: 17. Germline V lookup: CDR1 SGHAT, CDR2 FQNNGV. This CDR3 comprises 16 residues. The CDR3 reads CASSIGQGPAGQPQHF. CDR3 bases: TGTGCCAGTAGTATCGGACAGGGACCGGCCGGGCAGCCCCAGCATTTT. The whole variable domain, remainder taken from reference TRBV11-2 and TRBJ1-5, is EAGVAQSPRYKIIEKRQSVAFWCNPISGHATLYWYQQILGQGPKLLIQFQNNGVVDDSQLPKDRFSAERLKGVDSTLKIQPAKLEDSAVYLCASSIGQGPAGQPQHFGDGTRLSIL.

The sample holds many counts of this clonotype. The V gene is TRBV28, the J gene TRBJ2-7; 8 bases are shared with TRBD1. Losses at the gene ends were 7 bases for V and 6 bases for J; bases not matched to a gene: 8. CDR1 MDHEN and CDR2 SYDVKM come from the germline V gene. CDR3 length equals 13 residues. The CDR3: CASKVTGVGEQYF. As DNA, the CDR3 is TGTGCCAGCAAGGTGACAGGGGTTGGCGAGCAGTACTTC.

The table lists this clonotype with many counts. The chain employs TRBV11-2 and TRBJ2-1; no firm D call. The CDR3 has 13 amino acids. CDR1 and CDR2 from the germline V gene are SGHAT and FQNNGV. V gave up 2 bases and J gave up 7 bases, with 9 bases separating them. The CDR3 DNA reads TGTGCCAGCAGCTTACTGTCCCGGAATGAGCAGTTCTTC. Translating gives CASSLLSRNEQFF.

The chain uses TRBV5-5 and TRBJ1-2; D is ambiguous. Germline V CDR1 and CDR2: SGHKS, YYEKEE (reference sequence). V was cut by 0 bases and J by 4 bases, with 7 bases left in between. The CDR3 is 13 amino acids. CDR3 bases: TGTGCCAGCAGCTTGGACGGAATCTATGGCTACACCTTC. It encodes CASSLDGIYGYTF.

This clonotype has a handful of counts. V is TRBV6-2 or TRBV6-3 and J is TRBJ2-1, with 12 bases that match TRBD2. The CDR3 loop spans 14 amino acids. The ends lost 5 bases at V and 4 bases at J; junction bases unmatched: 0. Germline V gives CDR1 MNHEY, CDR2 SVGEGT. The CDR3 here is CASSTSGRYNEQFF. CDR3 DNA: TGTGCCAGCAGTACTAGCGGGAGGTACAATGAGCAGTTCTTC.

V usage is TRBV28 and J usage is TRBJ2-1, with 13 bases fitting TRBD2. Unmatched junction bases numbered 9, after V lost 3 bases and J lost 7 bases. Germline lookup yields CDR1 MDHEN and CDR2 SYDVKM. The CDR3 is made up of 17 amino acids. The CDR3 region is CASSLRGTSGTWNEQFF. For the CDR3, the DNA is TGTGCCAGCAGTTTGAGAGGGACTAGCGGGACCTGGAATGAGCAGTTCTTC. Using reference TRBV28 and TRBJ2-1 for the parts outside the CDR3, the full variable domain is DVKVTQSSRYLVKRTGEKVFLECVQDMDHENMFWYRQDPGLGLRLIYFSYDVKMKEKGDIPEGYSVSREKKERFSLILESASTNQTSMYLCASSLRGTSGTWNEQFFGPGTRLTVL.

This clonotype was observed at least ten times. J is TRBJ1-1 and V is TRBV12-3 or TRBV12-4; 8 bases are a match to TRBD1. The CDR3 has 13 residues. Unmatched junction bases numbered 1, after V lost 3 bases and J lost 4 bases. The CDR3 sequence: CASSLTGATEAFF. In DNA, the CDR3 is TGTGCCAGCAGTTTGACAGGGGCCACTGAAGCTTTCTTT.

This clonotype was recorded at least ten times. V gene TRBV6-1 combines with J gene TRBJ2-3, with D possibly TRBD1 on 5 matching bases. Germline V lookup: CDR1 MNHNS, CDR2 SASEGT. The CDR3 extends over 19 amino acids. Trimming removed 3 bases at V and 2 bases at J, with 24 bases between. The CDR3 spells CASSDDRFSTREPTDTQYF. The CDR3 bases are TGTGCCAGCAGTGACGACAGATTCTCGACACGAGAGCCCACAGATACGCAGTATTTT.

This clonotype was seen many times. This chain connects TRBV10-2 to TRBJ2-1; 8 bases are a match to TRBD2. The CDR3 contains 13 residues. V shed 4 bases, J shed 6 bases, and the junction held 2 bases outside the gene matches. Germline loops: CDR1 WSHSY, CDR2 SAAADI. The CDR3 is CASSVTSGNEQFF. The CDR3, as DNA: TGCGCCAGCAGTGTCACTAGCGGCAATGAGCAGTTCTTC.

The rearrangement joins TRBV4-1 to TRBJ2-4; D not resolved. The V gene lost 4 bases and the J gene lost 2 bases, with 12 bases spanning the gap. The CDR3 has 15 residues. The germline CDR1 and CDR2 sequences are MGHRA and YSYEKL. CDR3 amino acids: CASSRSVVPKNIQYF. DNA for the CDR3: TGCGCCAGCAGCCGTTCGGTTGTGCCCAAAAACATTCAGTACTTC.

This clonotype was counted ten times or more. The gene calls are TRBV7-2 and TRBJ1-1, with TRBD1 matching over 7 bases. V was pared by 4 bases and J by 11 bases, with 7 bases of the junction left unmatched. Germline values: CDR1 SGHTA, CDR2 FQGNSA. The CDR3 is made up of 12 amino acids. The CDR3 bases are TGTGCCAGCAGCTCTAACAGGGGAGTGGCTTTCTTT. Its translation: CASSSNRGVAFF. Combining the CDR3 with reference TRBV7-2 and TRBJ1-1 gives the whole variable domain GAGVSQSPSNKVTEKGKDVELRCDPISGHTALYWYRQSLGQGLEFLIYFQGNSAPDKSGLPSDRFSAERTGGSVSTLTIQRTQQEDSAVYLCASSSNRGVAFFGQGTRLTVV.

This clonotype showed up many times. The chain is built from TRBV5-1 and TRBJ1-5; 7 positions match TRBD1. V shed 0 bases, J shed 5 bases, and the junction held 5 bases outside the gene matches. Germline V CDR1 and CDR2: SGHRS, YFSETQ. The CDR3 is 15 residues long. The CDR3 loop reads CASSLGQGGDQPQHF. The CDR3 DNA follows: TGCGCCAGCAGCTTGGGACAGGGCGGCGATCAGCCCCAGCATTTT. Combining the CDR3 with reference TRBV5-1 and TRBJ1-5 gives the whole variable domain KAGVTQTPRYLIKTRGQQVTLSCSPISGHRSVSWYQQTPGQGLQFLFEYFSETQRNKGNFPGRFSGRQFSNSRSEMNVSTLELGDSALYLCASSLGQGGDQPQHFGDGTRLSIL.

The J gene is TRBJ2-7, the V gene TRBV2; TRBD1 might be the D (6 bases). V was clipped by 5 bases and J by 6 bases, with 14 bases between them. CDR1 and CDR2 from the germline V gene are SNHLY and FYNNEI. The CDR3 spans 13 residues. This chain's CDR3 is CASSSRGDGEQYF. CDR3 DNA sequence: TGTGCCAGCAGTAGCAGGGGAGACGGCGAGCAGTACTTC.

CDR3 nucleotides: TGTGCCACCAGCATTTCAGGGCGGGAGGTATACGAGCAGTACTTC. It specifies CATSISGREVYEQYF. The chain joins TRBV15 to TRBJ2-7, with TRBD2 matching 8 bases. V lost 4 bases, J lost 4 bases, and 9 bases stayed unmatched. CDR1 and CDR2 (germline): LNHNV, YYDKDF (reference sequence). The CDR3 totals 15 residues.

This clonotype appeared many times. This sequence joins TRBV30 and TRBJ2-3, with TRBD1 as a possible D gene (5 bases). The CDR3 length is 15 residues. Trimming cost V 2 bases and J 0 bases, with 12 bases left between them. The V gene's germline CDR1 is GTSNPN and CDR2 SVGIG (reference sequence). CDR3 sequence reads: CAWSPGLGSTDTQYF. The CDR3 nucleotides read TGTGCCTGGAGTCCAGGGCTTGGGAGCACAGATACGCAGTATTTT.

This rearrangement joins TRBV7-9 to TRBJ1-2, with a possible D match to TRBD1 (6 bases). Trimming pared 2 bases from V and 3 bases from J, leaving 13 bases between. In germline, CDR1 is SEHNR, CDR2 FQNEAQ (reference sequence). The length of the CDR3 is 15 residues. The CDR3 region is CASSLLAGVDYGYTF. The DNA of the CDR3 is TGTGCCAGCAGCTTATTGGCAGGGGTAGACTATGGCTACACCTTC.

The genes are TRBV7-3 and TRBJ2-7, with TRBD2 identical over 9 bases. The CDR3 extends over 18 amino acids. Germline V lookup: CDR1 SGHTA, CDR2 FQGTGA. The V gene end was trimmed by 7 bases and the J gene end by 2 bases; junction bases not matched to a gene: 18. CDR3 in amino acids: CASTLGISERGATYEQYF. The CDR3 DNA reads TGTGCCAGCACCCTCGGTATCTCCGAGCGGGGGGCAACCTACGAGCAGTACTTC.

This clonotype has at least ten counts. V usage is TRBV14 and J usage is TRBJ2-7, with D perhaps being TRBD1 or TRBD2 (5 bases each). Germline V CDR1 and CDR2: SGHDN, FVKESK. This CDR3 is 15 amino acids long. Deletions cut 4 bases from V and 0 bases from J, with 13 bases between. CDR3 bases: TGTGCCAGCAGCCTGGGACGGCTAACCTCCTACGAGCAGTACTTC. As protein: CASSLGRLTSYEQYF.